This section outlines one TCR beta chain sequence together with its context. The data are from a study of blood T cell repertoires in COVID-19. Only in-frame clones appear in the TCRdb table, and some are missing; sequencing was by immunoSEQ multiplex PCR. This table has around 200,000 clones, about 86% appearing once. The CDR3 contains 17 residues. Germline lookup yields CDR1 SNHLY and CDR2 FYNNEI. V shed 1 base and J 5 bases; nucleotides not matched to a gene: 6. Material: peripheral blood. This clonotype originated in a man aged 50 or older with active or convalescent COVID-19. The J gene is TRBJ1-6, the V gene TRBV2; 9 positions match TRBD1. The CDR3 nucleotides read TGTGCCAGCAGTGAAGGGGGACAGGGCCCAAATAATTCACCCCTCCACTTT. It yields the protein CASSEGGQGPNNSPLHF.